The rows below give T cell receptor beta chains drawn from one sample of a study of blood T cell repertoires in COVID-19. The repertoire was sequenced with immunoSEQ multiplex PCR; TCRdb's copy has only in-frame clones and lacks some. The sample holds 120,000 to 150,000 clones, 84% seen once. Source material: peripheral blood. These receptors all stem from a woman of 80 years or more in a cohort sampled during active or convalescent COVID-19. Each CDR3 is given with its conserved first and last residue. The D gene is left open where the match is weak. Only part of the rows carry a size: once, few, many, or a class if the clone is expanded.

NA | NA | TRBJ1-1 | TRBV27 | CASSPNYGTEAFF | TGTGCCAGCAGTCCCAACTACGGGACTGAAGCTTTCTTT
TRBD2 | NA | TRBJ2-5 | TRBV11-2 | CASRRGGGETQYF | TGTGCCAGCAGGCGGGGGGGCGGTGAGACCCAGTACTTC
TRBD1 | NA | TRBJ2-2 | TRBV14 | CASSQNQGAIYGELFF | TGTGCCAGCAGCCAAAACCAGGGGGCAATATACGGGGAGCTGTTTTTT
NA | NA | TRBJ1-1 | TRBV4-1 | CASSQADLNTEAFF | TGCGCCAGCAGCCAAGCGGACTTGAACACTGAAGCTTTCTTT
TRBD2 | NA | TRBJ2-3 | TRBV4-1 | CASSQRELAGSTDTQYF | TGCGCCAGCAGCCAACGCGAACTAGCGGGGAGCACAGATACGCAGTATTTT
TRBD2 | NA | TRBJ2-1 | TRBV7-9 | CASSLGSGAVNEQFF | TGTGCCAGCAGCTTAGGTAGCGGGGCGGTAAATGAGCAGTTCTTC
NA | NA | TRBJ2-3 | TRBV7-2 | CASSSSGGTRLADTQYF | TGTGCCAGCAGCTCCTCTGGAGGGACCCGACTGGCAGATACGCAGTATTTT
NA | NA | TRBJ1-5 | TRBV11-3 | CASTFFPGSPGNQPQHF | TGTGCCAGCACCTTTTTCCCTGGTAGCCCCGGCAATCAGCCCCAGCATTTT
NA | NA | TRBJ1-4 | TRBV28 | CASHSGGATNEKLFF | TGTGCCAGCCACTCGGGGGGAGCAACTAATGAAAAACTGTTTTTT
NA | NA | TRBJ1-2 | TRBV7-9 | CASSPGVRYGYTF | TGTGCCAGCAGTCCGGGGGTTAGGTATGGCTACACCTTC
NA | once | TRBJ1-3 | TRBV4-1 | CASSQDMAAGNTIYF | TGCGCCAGCAGCCAAGATATGGCCGCTGGAAACACCATATATTTT
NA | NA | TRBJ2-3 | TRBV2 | CASSERVAVYTDTQYF | TGTGCCAGCAGTGAGAGGGTAGCGGTCTACACAGATACGCAGTATTTT
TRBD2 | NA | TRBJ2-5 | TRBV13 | CASSLRGDYQETQYF | TGTGCCAGCAGCTTGCGGGGGGACTACCAAGAGACCCAGTACTTC
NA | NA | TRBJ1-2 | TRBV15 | CATSRVQAPYGYTF | TGTGCCACCAGCAGAGTACAGGCCCCCTATGGCTACACCTTC
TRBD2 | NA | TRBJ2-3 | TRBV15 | CATSRWPLAGGGTDTQYF | TGTGCCACCAGCAGATGGCCACTAGCGGGGGGTGGCACAGATACGCAGTATTTT
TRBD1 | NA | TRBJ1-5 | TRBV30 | CAWSGQGNQPQHF | TGTGCCTGGAGCGGACAGGGCAATCAGCCCCAGCATTTT
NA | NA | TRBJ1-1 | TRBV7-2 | CASSLAGVTEAFF | TGTGCCAGCAGCTTAGCAGGGGTCACTGAAGCTTTCTTT
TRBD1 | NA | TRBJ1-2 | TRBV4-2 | CASSQAGQGYDGYTF | TGTGCCAGCAGCCAAGCGGGACAGGGTTACGATGGCTACACCTTC
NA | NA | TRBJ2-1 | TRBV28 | CASKRSYNEQFF | TGTGCCAGCAAGAGGTCCTACAATGAGCAGTTCTTC
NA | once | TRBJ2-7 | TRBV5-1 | CASSLFDSTYEQYF | TGCGCCAGCAGCCTATTCGACTCTACCTACGAGCAGTACTTC
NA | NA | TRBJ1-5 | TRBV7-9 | CASSYRVGIGNQPQHF | TGTGCCAGCAGCTACAGGGTCGGAATCGGCAATCAGCCCCAGCATTTT
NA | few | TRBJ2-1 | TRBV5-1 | CASSLLSDEQFF | TGCGCCAGCAGCTTGTTATCCGATGAGCAGTTCTTC
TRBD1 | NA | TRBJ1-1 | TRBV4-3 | CASSHGTGANTEAFF | TGCGCCAGCAGTCATGGGACAGGGGCGAACACTGAAGCTTTCTTT
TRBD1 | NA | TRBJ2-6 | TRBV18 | CASSPQRQGSSGANVLTF | TGTGCCAGCTCACCACAACGACAGGGAAGCTCTGGGGCCAACGTCCTGACTTTC
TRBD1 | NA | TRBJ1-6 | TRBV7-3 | CASSLAGQGTTPLHF | TGTGCCAGCAGCTTAGCGGGACAGGGGACGACACCCCTCCACTTT
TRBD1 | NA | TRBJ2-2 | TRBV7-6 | CASSRGQGYTGELFF | TGTGCCAGCAGCCGGGGACAGGGGTACACCGGGGAGCTGTTTTTT
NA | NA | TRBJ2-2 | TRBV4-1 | CASSQGAAANTGELFF | TGCGCCAGCAGCCAAGGGGCAGCTGCGAACACCGGGGAGCTGTTTTTT
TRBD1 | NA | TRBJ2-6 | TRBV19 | CASSPDRAVGGANVLTF | TGTGCCAGTAGCCCGGACAGGGCAGTGGGAGGGGCCAACGTCCTGACTTTC
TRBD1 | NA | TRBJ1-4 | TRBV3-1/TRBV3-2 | CASSTRGTGVYEKLFF | TGTGCCAGCAGCACAAGAGGGACAGGGGTGTATGAAAAACTGTTTTTT
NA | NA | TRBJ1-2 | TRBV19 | CASSPTGFLYGYTF | TGTGCCAGTTCCCCGACAGGATTCCTCTATGGCTACACCTTC
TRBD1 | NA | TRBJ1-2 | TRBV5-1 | CASSYLGQEKNGYTF | TGCGCCAGCAGCTACCTCGGACAGGAAAAGAATGGCTACACCTTC
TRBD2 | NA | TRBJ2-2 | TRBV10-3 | CAISDATGLAGLNTGELFF | TGTGCCATCAGTGATGCAACAGGACTAGCGGGGCTGAACACCGGGGAGCTGTTTTTT
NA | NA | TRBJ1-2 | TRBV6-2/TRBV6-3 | CASSSRGEGHYGYTF | TGTGCCAGCAGTAGCCGGGGGGAGGGTCACTATGGCTACACCTTC
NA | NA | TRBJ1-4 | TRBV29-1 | CSVEQPQGEKLFF | TGCAGCGTTGAACAGCCACAGGGTGAAAAACTGTTTTTT
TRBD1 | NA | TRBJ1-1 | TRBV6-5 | CASSSPQGARSEAFF | TGTGCCAGCAGTTCCCCACAGGGGGCGCGCTCTGAAGCTTTCTTT
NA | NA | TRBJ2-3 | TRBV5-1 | CASRDQAGASTDTQYF | TGCGCCAGCAGGGATCAGGCGGGGGCTAGCACAGATACGCAGTATTTT
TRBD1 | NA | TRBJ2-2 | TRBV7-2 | CASSQSGQVFTGELFF | TGTGCCAGCAGCCAAAGCGGACAGGTTTTCACCGGGGAGCTGTTTTTT
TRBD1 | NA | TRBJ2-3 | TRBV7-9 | CASSLVGGQGAPDTQYF | TGTGCCAGCAGCTTAGTGGGGGGACAGGGGGCTCCCGATACGCAGTATTTT
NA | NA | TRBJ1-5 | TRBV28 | CASRSSGGINQPQHF | TGTGCCAGCAGGAGTTCGGGGGGTATCAATCAGCCCCAGCATTTT
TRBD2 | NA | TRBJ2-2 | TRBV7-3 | CASSSRVKGAGANTGELFF | TGTGCCAGCAGCTCAAGGGTAAAGGGAGCGGGGGCCAACACCGGGGAGCTGTTTTTT
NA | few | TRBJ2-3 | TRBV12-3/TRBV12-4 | CASSYLYTDTQYF | TGTGCCAGCAGCTACCTTTACACAGATACGCAGTATTTT
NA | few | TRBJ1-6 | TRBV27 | CASSLSLRGSSSYNSPLHF | TGTGCCAGCAGTTTATCCCTTAGAGGGTCGAGCTCCTATAATTCACCCCTCCACTTT
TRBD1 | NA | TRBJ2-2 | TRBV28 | CASSSQGAQGTGELFF | TGTGCCAGCAGTTCCCAGGGGGCCCAGGGGACCGGGGAGCTGTTTTTT
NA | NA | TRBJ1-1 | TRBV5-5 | CASSTYRNTEAFF | TGTGCCAGCAGTACATACAGGAACACTGAAGCTTTCTTT
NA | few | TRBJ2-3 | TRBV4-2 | CASSPLTPRGADTQYF | TGTGCCAGCAGCCCATTAACCCCACGGGGGGCTGATACGCAGTATTTT
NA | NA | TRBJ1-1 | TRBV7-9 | CASSPQGPTEAFF | TGTGCCAGCAGCCCACAGGGTCCGACTGAAGCTTTCTTT
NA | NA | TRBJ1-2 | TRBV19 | CASLTWRGAYGYTF | TGTGCCAGTCTAACCTGGCGGGGGGCCTATGGCTACACCTTC
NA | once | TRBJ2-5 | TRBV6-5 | CASSAGSPETQYF | TGTGCCAGCAGCGCCGGGTCTCCAGAGACCCAGTACTTC
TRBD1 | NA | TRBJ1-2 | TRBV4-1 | CASSRPGQGWGYTF | TGCGCCAGCAGCAGGCCCGGACAGGGCTGGGGCTACACCTTC
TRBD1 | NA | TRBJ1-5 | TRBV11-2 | CASSLAGQGKGQPQHF | TGTGCCAGCAGCTTAGCGGGACAGGGTAAGGGTCAGCCCCAGCATTTT
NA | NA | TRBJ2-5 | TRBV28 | CASSFPPGETQYF | TGTGCCAGCAGTTTCCCACCGGGGGAGACCCAGTACTTC
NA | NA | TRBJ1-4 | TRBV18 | CASSDGATNEKLFF | TGTGCCAGCTCCGACGGAGCAACTAATGAAAAACTGTTTTTT
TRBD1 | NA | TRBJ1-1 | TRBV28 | CASSSAATGGAYTEAFF | TGTGCCAGCAGTTCAGCGGCGACAGGGGGCGCGTACACTGAAGCTTTCTTT